Each of the 28 T cell receptor beta chains below was sequenced from the same sample in a study of persistence of HIV-infected CD4 T cells. Sequencing used immunoSEQ version 4 in survey mode. Clones were sequenced by immunoSEQ multiplex PCR, and TCRdb holds only the in-frame ones, with some missing. The table has over 35,000 clones, 80% to 95% seen once. Anti-CD3/anti-CD28 beads served as a nonspecific positive control stimulus. Sorting selected CD4+ T cells upregulating both CD40 ligand and CD69. Their antigen targets remain unknown. Sample: CD4+ T cells sorted from PBMCs after 18-hour stimulation, taken from a patient who received antiretroviral therapy. The receptor source for this set is an adult man with HIV who was CMV-seropositive.

This clone has only one observation. The chain recombines TRBV5-1 with TRBJ1-4; TRBD1 might be the D (5 bases). Per the germline V gene, CDR1 is SGHRS and CDR2 is YFSETQ. The CDR3 consists of 15 residues. V lost 4 bases to trimming and J lost 1 base, with 11 bases between them. The CDR3 loop reads CASSPTGLTNEKLFF. The CDR3 coding sequence is TGCGCCAGCAGCCCCACGGGGCTAACTAATGAAAAACTGTTTTTT.

This clone was seen once. The rearrangement uses TRBV4-2 and TRBJ2-3; 10 bases are a match to TRBD2. V shed 1 base and J 2 bases; nucleotides not matched to a gene: 9. Germline loops: CDR1 LGHNA, CDR2 YNFKEQ. This CDR3 is built from 18 residues. The CDR3 DNA is TGTGCCAGCAGCCAAGGCCCAGTAGCGGGGGGCTACACAGATACGCAGTATTTT. It encodes CASSQGPVAGGYTDTQYF.

J is TRBJ2-3 and V is TRBV10-2; either TRBD1 or TRBD2 may supply D (6 bases each). The CDR3 has 15 amino acids. CDR1 and CDR2 (germline): WSHSY, SAAADI. V was pared by 0 bases and J by 2 bases, with 9 bases between. The CDR3 reads CASSESWGATDTQYF. In nucleotides, the CDR3 is TGCGCCAGCAGTGAGTCCTGGGGGGCCACAGATACGCAGTATTTT.

The chain is built from TRBV3-1 (or the pseudogene TRBV3-2) and TRBJ1-3; D is unclear. Trimming pared 2 bases from V and 0 bases from J, leaving 11 bases between. The CDR3 covers 16 residues. Germline values: CDR1 LGHDT, CDR2 YNNKEL (reference sequence). For the CDR3, the DNA is TGTGCCAGCAGCCAAAAGGGCGGAGACTCTGGAAACACCATATATTTT. The encoded protein is CASSQKGGDSGNTIYF.

CDR3 DNA: TGTGCCAGCAGGGGGCGCGAAATCGTGCAGTACTTC. This sequence encodes CASRGREIVQYF. The chain links TRBV28 to TRBJ2-7, with D maybe TRBD1 (5 bases). V was shortened by 6 bases and J by 9 bases, with 15 bases between the two germline ends. The CDR3 spans 12 residues. The germline CDR1 and CDR2 sequences are MDHEN and SYDVKM.

The chain joins TRBV4-1 to TRBJ1-2; D remains ambiguous. The V and J ends lost 2 bases and 0 bases respectively, with 19 bases between them. The CDR3 runs 18 residues. Germline V gene sequence: CDR1 MGHRA, CDR2 YSYEKL. The DNA for the CDR3 is TGCGCCAGCAGCCAAAACCGGCAAGCCCCTGGACCTAACTATGGCTACACCTTC. It translates to CASSQNRQAPGPNYGYTF.

V gene TRBV19 combines with J gene TRBJ2-7; D may be TRBD1 (6 bases). The V gene's germline CDR1 is LNHDA and CDR2 SQIVND (reference sequence). The V gene lost 10 bases and the J gene lost 3 bases, with 13 bases spanning the gap. This CDR3 region has 12 residues. The CDR3 region is CATRDKNYEQYF. The CDR3 DNA reads as TGTGCCACCCGGGACAAAAACTACGAGCAGTACTTC.

The V call is TRBV5-1, the J call TRBJ2-2, with TRBD2 matching over 12 bases. V was clipped by 4 bases and J by 5 bases; unmatched bases: 6. The CDR3 has 16 residues. The germline V gene encodes CDR1 SGHRS and CDR2 YFSETQ. The CDR3 sequence: CASSLAGGPKTGELFF. The CDR3 DNA reads TGCGCCAGCAGCCTAGCGGGGGGGCCTAAAACCGGGGAGCTGTTTTTT.

The V call is TRBV19, the J call TRBJ2-1; D not resolved. Trimming shortened V by 5 bases and J by 4 bases, and 9 bases separated the two germline ends. The germline V gene encodes CDR1 LNHDA and CDR2 SQIVND (reference sequence). CDR3 length: 13 residues. CDR3 sequence: CASSPKGYNEQFF. DNA for the CDR3: TGTGCCAGTAGTCCTAAAGGTTACAATGAGCAGTTCTTC. Full variable domain (outside the CDR3, taken from reference TRBV19 and TRBJ2-1): DGGITQSPKYLFRKEGQNVTLSCEQNLNHDAMYWYRQDPGQGLRLIYYSQIVNDFQKGDIAEGYSVSREKKESFPLTVTSAQKNPTAFYLCASSPKGYNEQFFGPGTRLTVL.

The chain joins TRBV6-4 to TRBJ1-1; the match to TRBD1 covers 8 bases. Germline V gene data show CDR1 as MRHNA and CDR2 as SNTAGT. This CDR3 has 15 amino acids. Germline trimming cut 0 bases from V and 8 bases from J; bases unmatched to any gene: 8. The CDR3 spells CASSDSIRDRSEAFF. Written as DNA, the CDR3 is TGTGCCAGCAGTGACTCTATTCGGGACAGGTCCGAAGCTTTCTTT.

J is TRBJ2-6 and V is TRBV27; TRBD1 matches at 7 bases. CDR1 and CDR2 (germline): MNHEY, SMNVEV (reference sequence). Losses at the gene ends were 5 bases for V and 0 bases for J; bases not matched to a gene: 13. CDR3 size: 19 residues. The CDR3 nucleotides are TGTGCCAGCAGTACCGCAACAGGGGCCGAAGTCTCTGGGGCCAACGTCCTGACTTTC. Its translation: CASSTATGAEVSGANVLTF.

Here the CDR3 reads CASSLGLGRGTEAFF. CDR3 nucleotides: TGTGCCAGCAGTTTAGGGTTGGGGCGAGGAACTGAAGCTTTCTTT. This rearrangement joins TRBV27 to TRBJ1-1; D perhaps matches TRBD1 (5 bases). CDR1 is MNHEY and CDR2 is SMNVEV in the germline V gene (reference sequence). This CDR3 spans 15 amino acids. Trimming removed 2 bases from V and 5 bases from J, with 15 bases in between.

The CDR3 region is CASSLGRIETQYF. The CDR3 nucleotides are TGTGCCAGCAGCTTAGGACGGATAGAGACCCAGTACTTC. J is TRBJ2-5 and V is TRBV11-2; D gene uncertain. V was shortened by 1 base and J by 4 bases, with 7 bases between the two germline ends. Germline CDR1 and CDR2: SGHAT and FQNNGV. This CDR3 is 13 amino acids long.

The J gene is TRBJ2-1, the V gene TRBV7-7; 14 bases line up with TRBD2. The V segment lost 5 bases and the J segment 10 bases; nucleotides outside the gene matches: 10. In germline, CDR1 is SSHAT, CDR2 FNYEAQ (reference sequence). The CDR3 covers 16 residues. CDR3 coding DNA: TGTGCCAGCAGCCCCGGGACTAGCGGGGGTCCTTGGGAGCAGTTCTTC. Amino acid sequence: CASSPGTSGGPWEQFF.

CDR3 in DNA: TGTGCCAGCAGTTTTCGGGGTGGCGGTTGGTCCTATAATTCACCCCTCCACTTT. It encodes CASSFRGGGWSYNSPLHF. This chain uses TRBV28 with TRBJ1-6; D unclear. CDR1 and CDR2 from the germline V gene are MDHEN and SYDVKM. The CDR3 spans 18 residues. V lost 3 bases and J 1 base, leaving 16 bases between the germline ends.

J is TRBJ2-1 and V is TRBV20-1; D possibly corresponds to TRBD1 (6 bases). CDR1 and CDR2 from the germline V gene are DFQATT and SNEGSKA (reference sequence). V lost 5 bases and J lost 10, with 9 bases in between. The CDR3 spans 10 residues. Here the CDR3 DNA reads TGCAGTGCTGGTGACAGGGAGCAGTTCTTC. It codes for CSAGDREQFF.

There are a few counts of this clone. The chain recombines TRBV7-9 with TRBJ2-7; D ambiguous. Germline V gene data show CDR1 as SEHNR and CDR2 as FQNEAQ (reference sequence). V gave up 5 bases and J gave up 5 bases, with 16 bases separating them. This CDR3 region has 14 residues. The CDR3 loop reads CASSPRVAFDEQYF. The CDR3 bases are TGTGCCAGCAGCCCACGAGTGGCCTTCGACGAGCAGTACTTC.

The chain is built from TRBV6-1 and TRBJ1-3; 7 bases are shared with TRBD1. V lost 1 base and J lost 3; bases outside the gene matches: 3. CDR1 is MNHNS, CDR2 SASEGT, per germline. The CDR3 loop spans 15 amino acids. The CDR3 here is CASSEGGGGGNTIYF. The DNA for the CDR3 is TGTGCCAGCAGTGAAGGAGGGGGCGGTGGAAACACCATATATTTT.

This sequence joins TRBV7-2 and TRBJ2-2; 9 bases map to TRBD2. V dropped 7 bases and J dropped 7; count of bases not matched to a gene: 7. The CDR3 contains 14 residues. Germline assignment: CDR1 SGHTA and CDR2 FQGNSA. The CDR3, as DNA: TGTGCCAGCACCGCGGGACTAGCCTTCGGGGAGCTGTTTTTT. Translation gives CASTAGLAFGELFF.

The CDR3 loop is CASSPLVAGGDEKLFF. CDR3 DNA: TGCGCCAGCAGCCCCCTCGTGGCAGGGGGCGATGAAAAACTGTTTTTT. This rearrangement joins TRBV5-1 to TRBJ1-4; 8 positions match TRBD1. V lost 4 bases and J lost 6; bases outside the gene matches: 11. Germline CDR1 is SGHRS and CDR2 is YFSETQ. The length of the CDR3 is 16 residues. Combining the CDR3 with reference TRBV5-1 and TRBJ1-4 gives the whole variable domain KAGVTQTPRYLIKTRGQQVTLSCSPISGHRSVSWYQQTPGQGLQFLFEYFSETQRNKGNFPGRFSGRQFSNSRSEMNVSTLELGDSALYLCASSPLVAGGDEKLFFGSGTQLSVL.

The chain recombines TRBV6-1 with TRBJ2-7; D not resolved. Trimming took 4 bases from V and 0 from J, leaving 19 bases between them. The CDR3 is made up of 17 amino acids. Germline values: CDR1 MNHNS, CDR2 SASEGT. The CDR3 loop reads CASSASTWASSSYEQYF. The CDR3 DNA reads TGTGCCAGCAGTGCCTCGACCTGGGCCAGTTCCTCCTACGAGCAGTACTTC.

V usage is TRBV28 and J usage is TRBJ2-5, with 9 bases lining up with TRBD1. Germline assignment: CDR1 MDHEN and CDR2 SYDVKM. This CDR3 region has 15 residues. V was clipped by 6 bases and J by 2 bases; unmatched bases: 7. The CDR3 bases are TGTGCCAGCAGCATGGACAGGGGTCCTCAAGAGACCCAGTACTTC. Translating gives CASSMDRGPQETQYF.

The V call is TRBV5-1, the J call TRBJ2-2, with 10 nucleotides matching TRBD2. The junction had 2 bases not matched to a gene; V was cut back by 2 bases and J by 1 base. The CDR3 runs to 16 residues. Per the germline V gene, CDR1 is SGHRS and CDR2 is YFSETQ. CDR3 loop: CASSFSSGGNTGELFF. The CDR3 nucleotides are TGCGCCAGCAGCTTCTCTAGCGGGGGGAACACCGGGGAGCTGTTTTTT.

The chain carries TRBV5-1 and TRBJ1-5, with D hard to call. Trimming pared 0 bases from V and 5 bases from J, leaving 6 bases between. This CDR3 contains 13 residues. Germline CDR1 reads SGHRS; CDR2 reads YFSETQ. As DNA, the CDR3 is TGCGCCAGCAGCTTGGGGGCCGATCAGCCCCAGCATTTT. Translating it yields CASSLGADQPQHF.

As regards this clone: Compared with germline, one end of the junction differs, possibly owing to a read error. V and J are TRBV7-6 and TRBJ2-1; weak D call: TRBD1 (6 bases). CDR3 length: 12 amino acids. Germline CDR1 reads SGHVS; CDR2 reads FNYEAQ. In DNA form, the CDR3 reads TGTGCCAGCAGCTTAAGAACAGGGTCGCAGCTCTTC. This codes for CASSLRTGSQLF.

This chain uses TRBV27 with TRBJ1-5; 9 nucleotides agree with TRBD1. This CDR3 has 16 residues. CDR1 MNHEY and CDR2 SMNVEV come from the germline V gene (reference sequence). Unmatched junction bases numbered 7, after V lost 4 bases and J lost 3 bases. CDR3: CASSSRTGAYNQPQHF. The CDR3 coding sequence is TGTGCCAGCAGTTCCCGGACAGGGGCCTACAATCAGCCCCAGCATTTT.

The gene calls are TRBV5-1 and TRBJ1-4; TRBD1 aligns across 9 bases. V was clipped by 3 bases and J by 7 bases; unmatched bases: 7. In germline, CDR1 is SGHRS, CDR2 YFSETQ. The CDR3 has 15 amino acids. As DNA, the CDR3 is TGCGCCAGCAGCTCTGGGTTGGGACAGGGTGAAAAACTGTTTTTT. Its protein product is CASSSGLGQGEKLFF.

The chain couples TRBV27 to TRBJ1-2; 8 nucleotides align to TRBD1. Per germline, CDR1 MNHEY and CDR2 SMNVEV (reference sequence). Unmatched junction bases numbered 8, after V lost 5 bases and J lost 3 bases. This CDR3 contains 15 residues. This CDR3 is CASSKDRVGDYGYTF. DNA of the CDR3: TGTGCCAGCAGTAAGGACAGGGTAGGGGACTATGGCTACACCTTC.